Each of the 10 T cell receptor beta chains below was sequenced from the same sample in a study of shared clonotypes between healthy human individuals. Using immunoSEQ multiplex PCR, the repertoire was profiled, and TCRdb retains in-frame clones only, with some absent. The repertoire has some 500,000 clones, 90% to 96% of them found once; the top ten carry about 0.059%. The sequencing sample was made of naive CD4+ T cells sorted from blood. Stated subset: CD45RA+ positively selected. The origin of the receptors is a woman aged 25-40 years in good health.

The chain is built from TRBV19 and TRBJ2-7; the D gene is possibly TRBD2 (6 bases). Germline CDR1 is LNHDA and CDR2 is SQIVND (reference sequence). Trimming left V 3 bases short and J 3 bases short, with 12 bases between. This CDR3 is built from 14 residues. CDR3 sequence reads: CASSIPGLIYEQYF. Written as DNA, the CDR3 is TGTGCCAGTAGTATCCCGGGACTGATCTACGAGCAGTACTTC.

The chain employs TRBV7-3 and TRBJ2-3; no reliable D call. Germline assignment: CDR1 SGHTA and CDR2 FQGTGA. The length of the CDR3 is 15 residues. Between the trimmed V and J ends, which lost 5 bases and 1 base, there was a span of 13 bases. DNA for the CDR3: TGTGCCAGCAGCGCTAGTTTGATGGGCACAGATACGCAGTATTTT. This sequence encodes CASSASLMGTDTQYF.

The chain couples TRBV30 to TRBJ1-4; a possible D gene is TRBD1 (5 bases). V was clipped by 2 bases and J by 7 bases, with 17 bases between them. There are 15 residues in the CDR3. The V gene's germline CDR1 is GTSNPN and CDR2 SVGIG (reference sequence). CDR3 sequence: CAWSWVRDVSEKLFF. In DNA form, the CDR3 reads TGTGCCTGGAGTTGGGTCAGGGATGTCAGTGAAAAACTGTTTTTT.

The chain couples TRBV4-1 to TRBJ1-2; no clear D. The V end lost 4 bases, the J end lost 3 bases, and 18 bases lay between the germline ends. Per the germline V gene, CDR1 is MGHRA and CDR2 is YSYEKL. This CDR3 contains 16 residues. CDR3 protein: CASSLSGSGSDYGYTF. In DNA, the CDR3 is TGCGCCAGCAGCCTCTCCGGTTCGGGGTCGGACTATGGCTACACCTTC.

In this sample, this clone turned up once. The chain combines TRBV5-4 with TRBJ1-6; 7 bases line up with TRBD1. J was trimmed by 6 bases and V by 3 bases; bases with no gene match: 9. The CDR3 has 16 amino acids. Germline loops: CDR1 SGHNT, CDR2 YYREEE (reference sequence). This chain's CDR3 is CASSSGTDFGNSPLHF. CDR3 DNA: TGTGCCAGCAGCTCCGGGACAGACTTTGGTAATTCACCCCTCCACTTT.

V is TRBV18 and J is TRBJ1-2; D gene unclear. In germline, CDR1 is KGHSH, CDR2 LQKENI. This CDR3 is built from 15 residues. Trimming pared 4 bases from V and 2 bases from J, leaving 14 bases between. CDR3 bases: TGTGCCAGCTCACTAAGGACGGATTCCAACTATGGCTACACCTTC. Protein sequence: CASSLRTDSNYGYTF.

V is TRBV6-5 and J is TRBJ2-7; D is ambiguous. The CDR3 has 16 amino acids. CDR1 and CDR2 (germline): MNHEY, SVGAGI. Trimming took off 2 bases at V and 6 bases at J, with 20 bases between the two ends. CDR3 coding DNA: TGTGCCAGCAGTTACCCCCAGCGTGGGCCCCTTGTCGAGCAGTACTTC. Its protein product is CASSYPQRGPLVEQYF.

The rearrangement joins TRBV7-3 to TRBJ1-3; the D gene is possibly TRBD1 (5 bases). Germline V gene lookup returns CDR1 SGHTA and CDR2 FQGTGA. V lost 5 bases, J lost 4 bases, and 15 bases lay in between. CDR3 length equals 15 residues. The CDR3 region has the DNA TGTGCCAGCAGCGCCTTCGGACAAGAAGGAAACACCATATATTTT. Translating gives CASSAFGQEGNTIYF.

The rearrangement joins TRBV5-6 to TRBJ1-1; tentatively, D is TRBD1 (5 bases). Germline CDR1 and CDR2: SGHDT and YYEEEE. This CDR3 contains 15 residues. The V gene lost 1 base and the J gene lost 3 bases, with 13 bases spanning the gap. The CDR3 region has the DNA TGTGCCAGCAGCTTGTGGTCCGGAGGGGACACTGAAGCTTTCTTT. Its translation: CASSLWSGGDTEAFF.

The chain combines TRBV21-1 with TRBJ1-2; the DNA was not used to check the table's D call, TRBD1. TRBV21-1 is a pseudogene segment. CDR3 length: 13 amino acids. Here the CDR3 DNA reads TGTGCCAGCCCCCCGACAGGTAACTATGGCTACACCTTC. It translates to CASPPTGNYGYTF.